What follows are 27 T cell receptor beta chains derived from one specimen sequenced in a study of naive and memory T cell subsets. Study-wide results and limits: Especially in CD8 cells, naive repertoires contained a few larger clonotypes, possibly CD45RA-re-expressing memory cells.

Their antigen targets remain unknown. An equimolar mix of two oligonucleotides served as the beta constant-region primer for TRBC1 and TRBC2. Ligated cDNA was amplified by four rounds of PCR with nested alpha and beta constant-region primers and SP2. One entry per CDR3 protein, called by TCRdb with MiXCR from the UMI-ligation and nested PCR reads. Among about 150,000 distinct CDR3 sequences, roughly 20% were seen once, and the ten largest hold around 0.11%. The sample was naive CD4+ T cells from blood. These TCRs come from a human donor in good health.

This clonotype came up a few times. The J gene is TRBJ2-5, the V gene TRBV5-4; no clear D. V gave up 2 bases and J gave up 4 bases, with 21 bases separating them. The CDR3 has 17 residues. Germline V gene lookup returns CDR1 SGHNT and CDR2 YYREEE (reference sequence). In nucleotides, the CDR3 is TGTGCCAGCAGCTTCGTTGGCGGCCCGAATTCGAGAGAGACCCAGTACTTC. Translated: CASSFVGGPNSRETQYF. Variable domain in full (rest from reference TRBV5-4 and TRBJ2-5): ETGVTQSPTHLIKTRGQQVTLRCSSQSGHNTVSWYQQALGQGPQFIFQYYREEENGRGNFPPRFSGLQFPNYSSELNVNALELDDSALYLCASSFVGGPNSRETQYFGPGTRLLVL.

In its sample, this clonotype was seen many times. The genes are TRBV6-5 and TRBJ2-1; D is tentatively TRBD1 or TRBD2 (6 bases each). CDR3 length: 13 amino acids. The germline V gene has CDR1 MNHEY and CDR2 SVGAGI. The V and J ends lost 1 base and 10 bases respectively, with 11 bases between them. This chain's CDR3 is CASSYLLGGEQFF. The CDR3 region has the DNA TGTGCCAGCAGTTACTTACTAGGGGGGGAGCAGTTCTTC.

The CDR3 nucleotides read TGTGCCAGCAGCTACACACAGGACGCGAACACCGGGGAGCTGTTTTTT. Translation: CASSYTQDANTGELFF. This chain links TRBV9 with TRBJ2-2, with D tentatively TRBD1 (5 bases). CDR1 and CDR2 from the germline V gene are SGDLS and YYNGEE. The CDR3 totals 16 residues. V was clipped by 4 bases and J by 0 bases, with 13 bases between them. The variable domain in full, with the rest retrieved from reference TRBV9 and TRBJ2-2, is DSGVTQTPKHLITATGQRVTLRCSPRSGDLSVYWYQQSLDQGLQFLIQYYNGEERAKGNILERFSAQQFPDLHSELNLSSLELGDSALYFCASSYTQDANTGELFFGEGSRLTVL.

The chain combines TRBV28 with TRBJ2-5; no clear D gene. From germline, CDR1 is MDHEN and CDR2 SYDVKM. Trimming took 7 bases from V and 5 from J, leaving 23 bases between them. The CDR3 consists of 16 residues. This CDR3 reads CASISRPGGSRETQYF. The DNA for the CDR3 is TGTGCCAGCATCTCACGCCCCGGCGGTTCCCGGGAGACCCAGTACTTC.

This clonotype was detected only a few times. The V gene is TRBV5-1, the J gene TRBJ2-7; D is ambiguous. The CDR3 runs 14 residues. Trimming left V 0 bases short and J 6 bases short, with 13 bases between. Germline CDR1 and CDR2: SGHRS and YFSETQ. CDR3 sequence (DNA): TGCGCCAGCAGCTTGGTGGACCCCCGGCGCGAGCAGTACTTC. As protein: CASSLVDPRREQYF.

V usage is TRBV3-1 and J usage is TRBJ2-1; D possibly corresponds to TRBD2 (6 bases). Germline-derived CDR1 and CDR2 are LGHDT and YNNKEL (reference sequence). This CDR3 is 16 amino acids long. V lost 0 bases to trimming and J lost 7 bases, with 16 bases between them. Here the CDR3 DNA reads TGTGCCAGCAGCCAAGAGGCCGGAGGAGGGGCGAATGAGCAGTTCTTC. Its protein is CASSQEAGGGANEQFF.

The chain has TRBV7-8 and TRBJ2-3; 8 nucleotides agree with TRBD1. V was pared by 5 bases and J by 3 bases, with 10 bases of the junction left unmatched. The CDR3 loop spans 16 amino acids. Germline V gives CDR1 SGHVS, CDR2 FQNEAQ. The DNA of the CDR3 is TGTGCCAGCAGCCCCCGGACAGGGTGGAGGACAGATACGCAGTATTTT. Translating it yields CASSPRTGWRTDTQYF.

The rearrangement uses TRBV28 and TRBJ2-7; D not resolved. This CDR3 spans 13 amino acids. Deletions cut 3 bases from V and 2 bases from J, with 8 bases between. CDR1 is MDHEN, CDR2 SYDVKM, per germline. CDR3 in DNA: TGTGCCAGCAGTTTGGTAATTACCTACGAGCAGTACTTC. This encodes CASSLVITYEQYF.

This clonotype was counted at least ten times. The chain joins TRBV5-8 to TRBJ1-5; no definite D call. Germline V CDR1 and CDR2: SGHTS, YDEGEE. The ends were cut back, 5 bases at V and 3 bases at J, with 12 bases in the middle. This CDR3 is built from 14 residues. The DNA of the CDR3 is TGTGCCAGCAGTTTGAGAGTCCCCAATCAGCCCCAGCATTTT. This codes for CASSLRVPNQPQHF.

This rearrangement joins TRBV27 to TRBJ2-5; tentatively, D is TRBD2 (5 bases). The CDR3 spans 14 residues. The V end lost 6 bases, the J end lost 2 bases, and 13 bases lay between the germline ends. The germline V gene has CDR1 MNHEY and CDR2 SMNVEV (reference sequence). CDR3 residues: CASRVKAVQETQYF. DNA of the CDR3: TGTGCCAGCAGAGTAAAAGCGGTACAAGAGACCCAGTACTTC.

V usage is TRBV7-8 and J usage is TRBJ2-5; D remains unclear. This CDR3 comprises 13 residues. V lost 1 base to trimming and J lost 7 bases, with 10 bases between them. CDR1 is SGHVS, CDR2 FQNEAQ, per germline. In DNA, the CDR3 is TGTGCCAGCAGCTTAGACTTAGCCGGGACCCAGTACTTC. Protein sequence: CASSLDLAGTQYF.

This chain joins TRBV7-7 and TRBJ2-5; D is unresolved. Looked up from germline, CDR1 is SSHAT and CDR2 is FNYEAQ (reference sequence). Deletions cut 2 bases from V and 4 bases from J, with 14 bases between. CDR3 size: 15 residues. Here the CDR3 DNA reads TGTGCCAGCAGCTTATCTTCATTGGAAGGAGAGACCCAGTACTTC. Its translation: CASSLSSLEGETQYF.

This rearrangement joins TRBV20-1 to TRBJ2-1; the D is unclear. The germline V gene has CDR1 DFQATT and CDR2 SNEGSKA (reference sequence). With 0 bases removed from V and 5 bases from J, the gap between germline ends came to 11 bases. This CDR3 spans 14 amino acids. CDR3 nucleotides: TGCAGTGCTAGAGATCGGTCCGTGAACAATGAGCAGTTCTTC. It encodes CSARDRSVNNEQFF.

This clonotype has just a few counts. V and J are TRBV18 and TRBJ2-7; 11 bases are a match to TRBD1. Unmatched junction bases numbered 7, after V lost 6 bases and J lost 12 bases. The germline gives CDR1 KGHSH, CDR2 LQKENI. The CDR3 is made up of 12 amino acids. CDR3 loop: CASSPGQGGLYF. The CDR3 region has the DNA TGTGCCAGCTCCCCGGGACAGGGGGGATTGTACTTC. Based on the CDR3 plus reference TRBV18 and TRBJ2-7, the full variable domain is NAGVMQNPRHLVRRRGQEARLRCSPMKGHSHVYWYRQLPEEGLKFMVYLQKENIIDESGMPKERFSAEFPKEGPSILRIQQVVRGDSAAYFCASSPGQGGLYFGPGTRLTVT.

The chain has TRBV5-6 and TRBJ2-7; D unresolved. With 4 bases removed from V and 3 bases from J, the gap between germline ends came to 17 bases. Germline values: CDR1 SGHDT, CDR2 YYEEEE. This CDR3 has 15 amino acids. This chain's CDR3 is CASSLGVSDYYEQYF. The CDR3 region has the DNA TGTGCCAGCAGCCTTGGAGTCTCCGATTACTACGAGCAGTACTTC. Together with reference TRBV5-6 and TRBJ2-7, the CDR3 gives the full variable domain: DAGVTQSPTHLIKTRGQQVTLRCSPKSGHDTVSWYQQALGQGPQFIFQYYEEEERQRGNFPDRFSGHQFPNYSSELNVNALLLGDSALYLCASSLGVSDYYEQYFGPGTRLTVT.

As to this clonotype: This may come from a read error, since a much larger clone is one base off. This chain joins TRBV20-1 and TRBJ2-7, with D perhaps matching TRBD2 (6 bases). Germline assignment: CDR1 DFQATT and CDR2 SNEGSKA (reference sequence). The CDR3 loop spans 13 amino acids. CDR3 amino acids: CSARDSLSYERYF. The CDR3 DNA is TGCAGTGCCAGGGACTCCTTGAGCTACGAGCGGTACTTC.

This rearrangement joins TRBV11-2 to TRBJ1-6; tentative D call: TRBD1 (5 bases). Trimming stripped 0 bases from V and 7 bases from J, with 10 bases between. Per the germline V gene, CDR1 is SGHAT and CDR2 is FQNNGV. CDR3 length equals 15 residues. The CDR3 DNA is TGTGCCAGCAGCTTAGAACGACAGACCAATTCACCCCTCCACTTT. This gives the protein CASSLERQTNSPLHF.

The chain joins TRBV20-1 to TRBJ2-7, with D perhaps TRBD2 (6 bases). V lost 5 bases and J lost 5, with 16 bases in between. Germline V gene sequence: CDR1 DFQATT, CDR2 SNEGSKA (reference sequence). The CDR3 length is 13 residues. CDR3 loop: CSALHGSSHEQYF. The CDR3, as DNA: TGCAGTGCTCTTCACGGGAGTTCCCACGAGCAGTACTTC.

This clonotype has just a few counts. V gene TRBV20-1 combines with J gene TRBJ2-2, with D unclear. V lost 2 bases and J lost 1, with 5 bases in between. The CDR3 runs 13 residues. The germline V gene encodes CDR1 DFQATT and CDR2 SNEGSKA (reference sequence). The CDR3 DNA reads as TGCAGTGCTAGAATCGGGAACACCGGGGAGCTGTTTTTT. It specifies CSARIGNTGELFF.

The chain is built from TRBV28 and TRBJ2-1; possible D gene TRBD2, 5 bases. Trimming left V 6 bases short and J 1 base short, with 10 bases between. CDR3 size: 14 residues. Germline values: CDR1 MDHEN, CDR2 SYDVKM. CDR3 protein: CASRRSGSYNEQFF. The CDR3 DNA is TGTGCCAGCAGGAGGAGCGGTTCCTACAATGAGCAGTTCTTC. The full variable domain, in which reference TRBV28 and TRBJ2-1 provide the parts outside the CDR3, is DVKVTQSSRYLVKRTGEKVFLECVQDMDHENMFWYRQDPGLGLRLIYFSYDVKMKEKGDIPEGYSVSREKKERFSLILESASTNQTSMYLCASRRSGSYNEQFFGPGTRLTVL.

This clonotype came up a few times. The V call is TRBV20-1, the J call TRBJ2-7, with D unclear. From germline, CDR1 is DFQATT and CDR2 SNEGSKA (reference sequence). The CDR3 covers 13 residues. Trimming cost V 6 bases and J 2 bases, with 14 bases left between them. The CDR3 sequence is CSALNYGTYEQYF. In DNA, the CDR3 is TGCAGTGCATTAAACTATGGGACCTACGAGCAGTACTTC.

The table lists this clonotype with a count of one. This chain uses TRBV6-6 with TRBJ2-7, with 10 nucleotides matching TRBD1. The germline gives CDR1 MNHNY, CDR2 SVGAGI (reference sequence). J was trimmed by 1 base and V by 5 bases; bases with no gene match: 8. This CDR3 has 16 residues. The CDR3 sequence: CASSKTRTGGSYEQYF. The DNA of the CDR3 is TGTGCCAGCAGTAAAACGCGGACAGGGGGTTCCTACGAGCAGTACTTC.

This clonotype was detected only a few times. The chain uses TRBV5-1 and TRBJ2-3; a possible D gene is TRBD2 (6 bases). This CDR3 has 13 amino acids. Trimming cost V 8 bases and J 2 bases, with 12 bases left between them. Germline values: CDR1 SGHRS, CDR2 YFSETQ. CDR3 in DNA: TGCGCCAGTGGGACTCGTTACACAGATACGCAGTATTTT. It translates to CASGTRYTDTQYF.

This clonotype was observed a handful of times. The chain recombines TRBV11-2 with TRBJ2-1; TRBD2 matches at 10 bases. The trim removed 7 bases at V and 4 bases at J, leaving 7 bases unmatched. The CDR3 has 15 amino acids. From germline, CDR1 is SGHAT and CDR2 FQNNGV. The DNA of the CDR3 is TGTGCCAGCACCCAACTAGCGGGGCAATACAATGAGCAGTTCTTC. It yields the protein CASTQLAGQYNEQFF. Based on the CDR3 plus reference TRBV11-2 and TRBJ2-1, the full variable domain is EAGVAQSPRYKIIEKRQSVAFWCNPISGHATLYWYQQILGQGPKLLIQFQNNGVVDDSQLPKDRFSAERLKGVDSTLKIQPAKLEDSAVYLCASTQLAGQYNEQFFGPGTRLTVL.

This chain connects TRBV7-9 to TRBJ2-7, with D possibly being TRBD2 (5 bases). The CDR3 length is 16 residues. V dropped 4 bases and J dropped 0 bases, with 16 bases sitting between them. Germline-derived CDR1 and CDR2 are SEHNR and FQNEAQ (reference sequence). The CDR3 DNA sequence: TGTGCCAGCAGCTACCCCGTTGGACTGAACTCCTACGAGCAGTACTTC. This gives the protein CASSYPVGLNSYEQYF.

A few counts support this clonotype. The chain has TRBV6-5 and TRBJ2-7; the match to TRBD1 covers 9 bases. Germline assignment: CDR1 MNHEY and CDR2 SVGAGI. V dropped 6 bases and J dropped 7; count of bases not matched to a gene: 10. CDR3 length: 14 amino acids. The CDR3 loop is CASRLGGQGLEQYF. Here the CDR3 DNA reads TGTGCCAGCAGACTCGGGGGACAGGGCCTGGAGCAGTACTTC.

The chain joins TRBV18 to TRBJ1-1; TRBD1 agrees at 7 bases. The CDR3 totals 15 residues. In germline, CDR1 is KGHSH, CDR2 LQKENI. Trimming removed 3 bases from V and 1 base from J; junction bases left unmatched: 5. The CDR3 here is CASSPPDRANTEAFF. CDR3 coding DNA: TGTGCCAGCTCACCGCCCGACAGGGCGAACACTGAAGCTTTCTTT.